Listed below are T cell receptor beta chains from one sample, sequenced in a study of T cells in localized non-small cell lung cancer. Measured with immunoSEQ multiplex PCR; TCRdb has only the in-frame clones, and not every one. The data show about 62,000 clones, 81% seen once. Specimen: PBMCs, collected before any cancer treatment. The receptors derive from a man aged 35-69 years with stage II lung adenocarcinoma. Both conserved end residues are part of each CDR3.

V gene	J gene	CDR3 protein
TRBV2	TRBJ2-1	CASTSGTSYNEQFF
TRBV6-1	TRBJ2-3	CASSEAPGGADTQYF
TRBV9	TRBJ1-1	CASSVGLAGGNTEAFF
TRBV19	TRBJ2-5	CASSIEGEETQYF
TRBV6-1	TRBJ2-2	CASSEPAGVTGELFF
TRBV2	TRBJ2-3	CASIPLAYETDTQYF
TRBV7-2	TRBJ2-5	CASSLGNQETQYF
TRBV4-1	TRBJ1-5	CASSHSGTGANQPQHF
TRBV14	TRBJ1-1	CASSRSWGTEAFF
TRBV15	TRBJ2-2	CATSRSGELFF
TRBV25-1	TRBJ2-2	CASSGLNTGELFF
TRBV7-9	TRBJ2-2	CASSLEGPDTGELFF
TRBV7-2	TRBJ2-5	CASRTLAAQETQYF
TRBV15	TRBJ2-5	CATSRGMASGRAKETQYF
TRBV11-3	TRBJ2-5	CASSSQETQYF
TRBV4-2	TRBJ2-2	CASSQDGWEGNTGELFF
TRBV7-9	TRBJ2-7	CASSLLAGGPRPSYEQYF
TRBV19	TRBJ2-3	CASSIDRSPTQYF
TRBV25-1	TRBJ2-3	CASSEGGRGSPDTQYF
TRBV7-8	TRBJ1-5	CASSPRRTASSNQPQHF
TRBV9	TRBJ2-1	CASSPQGNNEQFF
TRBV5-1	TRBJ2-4	CASSPFRDSLAKNIQYF
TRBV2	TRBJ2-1	CALLEGPQGGNEQFF
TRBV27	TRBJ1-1	CASRRDPKNTEAFF
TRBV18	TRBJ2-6	CASSPLKSGANVLTF
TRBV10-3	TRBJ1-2	CAIRYRDTYSEHYGYTF
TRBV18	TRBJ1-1	CASSPEATEAFF
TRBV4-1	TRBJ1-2	CASSQDGGGRGGYTF
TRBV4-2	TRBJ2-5	CASSQEGPGVLETQYF
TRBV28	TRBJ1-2	CASIGRQPFSGGYTF
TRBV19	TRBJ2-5	CASSMAGGPRETQYF
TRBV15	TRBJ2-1	CATSRGVATPHEQFF
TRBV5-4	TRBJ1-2	CASSPYSSGTGPSGYTF
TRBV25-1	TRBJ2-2	CASSGTSDTGELFF
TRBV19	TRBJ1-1	CASVNRGRLWDTEAFF
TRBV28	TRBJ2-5	CAAGLAGARETQYF
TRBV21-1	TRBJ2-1	CASSHGTSGREYNEQFF
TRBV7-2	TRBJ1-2	CASSPAGQTNYGYTF
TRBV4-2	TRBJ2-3	CASSQAKRVNTDTQYF
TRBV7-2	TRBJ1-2	CASSTELIYGYTF
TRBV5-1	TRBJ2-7	CASSLGIRTSGVQSSYEQYF
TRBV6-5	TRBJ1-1	CASRSGGWGTEAFF
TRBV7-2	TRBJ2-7	CASRLQGVNYYEQYF
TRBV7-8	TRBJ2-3	CASSLGGGGGTDTQYF
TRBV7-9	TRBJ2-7	CASSLASGGYEQYF